This TCR beta chain comes out of a study of cytotoxic CD8 clonotypes in ibrutinib-treated CLL. Study overall: Response was recorded as partial in 24 patients and complete in 2; at median roughly 73 months, roughly 15 remained remitted and about 12 had progressed. Whole-study results and caveats: Patients had baseline clonality above age-matched healthy donors, and this clonality moved with circulating CD8+ T-cell counts. Few clonotypes were public, and these shrank or held steady under treatment. Clonality showed a rise at ibrutinib response that reversed toward baseline at progression.

Sequencing was performed with immunoSEQ multiplex PCR; in TCRdb, only in-frame clones are kept and a portion is missing. The profile shows approximately 45,000 clones, 60% to 80% of them singletons. The CDR3 extends over 15 amino acids. CDR1 is WNHNN and CDR2 is SYGVQD in the germline V gene (reference sequence). V was pared by 3 bases and J by 5 bases, with 16 bases between. About this clone: What it binds is not known.

This sample comprised PBMCs, obtained after 12 months of ibrutinib treatment. This sequence was found in a human donor with chronic lymphocytic leukemia. The V gene is TRBV10-1, the J gene TRBJ1-1; D is perhaps TRBD1 (6 bases). CDR3 coding DNA: TGCGCCAGCAGTGACCCCCGAGGGGGGAGGACTGAAGCTTTCTTT. Translated: CASSDPRGGRTEAFF.